One T cell receptor beta chain is described in this entry. Its cognate antigen has yet to be identified. The record has no base qualities; no much larger clone is one base away. Samples from volunteer blood donors who had recovered from COVID-19 were contributed by a second Seattle source. The collaborating institutions used their own protocols to collect whole blood in K2EDTA tubes. For TCRbeta analysis, collaborators shipped samples in one of three forms: frozen whole blood, isolated PBMCs, or DNA extracted from either of those sample types. The data derive from a study of blood T cell repertoires in COVID-19 (dated by TCRdb to about 2020). General notes on the study: Samples covering the acute and convalescent phases of COVID-19 were provided by collaborators in the United States, Italy and Spain. The prospective study material was composed of cDNA or gDNA derived from T cells, B-cell-depleted T cells, or PBMCs. Where available, HLA class I and class II types were obtained from metadata supplied by the sample provider rather than from assay-based typing. A freely available public database, intended as a resource for researchers studying the immune response to SARS-CoV-2, is where the repertoires were released. Deeply sampled blood TCRbeta repertoires from subjects exposed to, actively infected with, or recovered from COVID-19 were included in the dataset. A de-identified subject ID, COVID-19 status, age in years and sex were almost always included in the sample metadata. The samples were drawn from the first 160 participants of the ongoing ImmuneRACE study and from 1,254 subjects provided by 6 global collaborators. On the study overall, not on this receptor specifically: How much clinical and demographic metadata was included differed by source and by participant, and the metadata was provided uncurated.

TCRbeta CDR3 regions were amplified from genomic DNA by means of the immunoSEQ Assay, a bias-controlled multiplex PCR. The paper's processing steps were these. The number of nucleated cells in each sample was estimated by amplification of reference gene primers within the assay. Sequence reads were collapsed and filtered to measure the absolute abundance of every unique TCRbeta CDR3 rearrangement. For each sample, productive Simpson clonality was calculated by taking the square root of Simpson's diversity index across productive rearrangements. TCRdb re-hosts the immuneACCESS table, in-frame sequences only. Its copies lack some clones; in the studies checked, an unresolved V gene accounts for under half of them, and the cause for the rest is not known. V, J and clone size reflect that table, while D and trimming were determined from the DNA. The sample table shows 180,000 or so clones, and approximately 85% are seen once. The ten most abundant clones make up around 7.6% of the sample.

From the germline V gene, CDR1 is SGDLS and CDR2 is YYNGEE. The CDR3, cysteine through phenylalanine, is 15 amino acids long. Only the CDR3 DNA stays, 45 bases, in frame from base 1. The trim is 0 bases for V and 1 base for J, with a gap of 7 bases between the germline ends. This sequence was found in a man in his forties who had recovered from COVID-19. The source material was peripheral blood. In this chain, TRBV9 is recombined with TRBJ2-2; a tentative D call is TRBD2 (6 bases match). For the CDR3, the sequence is CASSVDSGNTGELFF. The base sequence is TGTGCCAGCAGCGTAGATAGCGGGAACACCGGGGAGCTGTTTTTT.